One sample yielded the 15 T cell receptor beta chains listed below, sequenced in a study of lymphopenia after photon versus proton radiotherapy. Assay: immunoSEQ multiplex PCR; the TCRdb copy retains only in-frame clones and omits some. The sample gives about 58,000 clones, around 84% of which show up once; around 2% is in the top ten. The sample was peripheral blood, taken from a patient treated with proton-based radiotherapy. The receptors come from a man between 60 and 70 years old with pancreatic cancer.

This chain joins TRBV9 and TRBJ1-1; tentatively, D is TRBD1 (5 bases). Germline lookup yields CDR1 SGDLS and CDR2 YYNGEE. Trimming pared 4 bases from V and 0 bases from J, leaving 10 bases between. CDR3 length: 14 residues. The CDR3 region has the DNA TGTGCCAGCAGCCCGACAGTGATGAACACTGAAGCTTTCTTT. This gives the protein CASSPTVMNTEAFF. Combining the CDR3 with reference TRBV9 and TRBJ1-1 gives the whole variable domain DSGVTQTPKHLITATGQRVTLRCSPRSGDLSVYWYQQSLDQGLQFLIQYYNGEERAKGNILERFSAQQFPDLHSELNLSSLELGDSALYFCASSPTVMNTEAFFGQGTRLTVV.

This chain connects TRBV28 to TRBJ2-5; no firm D call. TRBJ2-7 explains the end of the DNA better; the J call may be wrong. The CDR3 length is 15 residues. The V gene's germline CDR1 is MDHEN and CDR2 SYDVKM. The CDR3 region is CASSLFKEYPYEQYF. The CDR3 nucleotides read TGTGCCAGCAGTTTATTTAAGGAGTACCCCTACGAGCAGTACTTC.

This clone was observed a single time. The chain recombines TRBV19 with TRBJ2-3; 8 bases match TRBD1. This CDR3 spans 15 amino acids. V trimming: 2 bases; J trimming: 4 bases; junction bases outside the gene matches: 5. In germline, CDR1 is LNHDA, CDR2 SQIVND (reference sequence). CDR3 DNA sequence: TGTGCCAGTAGTATACCCAGGGGGCGCGCAGATACGCAGTATTTT. It codes for CASSIPRGRADTQYF.

The chain is built from TRBV7-9 and TRBJ1-5; 10 bases are a match to TRBD1. The J segment lost 3 bases and the V segment lost 5 bases, leaving 4 bases of the junction unmatched. Germline V gene sequence: CDR1 SEHNR, CDR2 FQNEAQ (reference sequence). The CDR3 length is 15 residues. As DNA, the CDR3 is TGTGCCAGCAGCGTCGGGACAGGGGCCAATCAGCCCCAGCATTTT. Translation gives CASSVGTGANQPQHF.

The chain links TRBV27 to TRBJ2-5, with D perhaps assigned TRBD1 or TRBD2 (5 bases each). This CDR3 has 15 amino acids. The ends were cut back, 0 bases at V and 5 bases at J, with 13 bases in the middle. Germline-derived CDR1 and CDR2 are MNHEY and SMNVEV (reference sequence). CDR3 nucleotides: TGTGCCAGCAGTTTATCGGGGACCTACTCGGAGACCCAGTACTTC. Protein sequence: CASSLSGTYSETQYF.

The CDR3 loop is CASSQSRGREGQPQHF. CDR3 nucleotides: TGCGCCAGCAGCCAAAGCCGAGGCAGGGAAGGACAGCCCCAGCATTTT. This chain links TRBV4-1 with TRBJ1-5, with a tentative D call TRBD1 (5 bases). This CDR3 has 16 amino acids. V lost 2 bases, J lost 7 bases, and 18 bases lay in between. Germline assignment: CDR1 MGHRA and CDR2 YSYEKL.

The V and J genes are TRBV10-3 and TRBJ2-1; 10 nucleotides align to TRBD2. J was trimmed by 5 bases and V by 4 bases; bases with no gene match: 8. The germline CDR1 and CDR2 sequences are ENHRY and SYGVKD. This CDR3 region has 16 residues. The DNA for the CDR3 is TGTGCCATCAGTGGGGTCCATGGACTAGCGGACAATGAGCAGTTCTTC. The encoded protein is CAISGVHGLADNEQFF.

The sample holds one count of this clone. The V gene is TRBV5-4, the J gene TRBJ2-4; 8 bases align to TRBD1. Germline trimming cut 7 bases from V and 6 bases from J; bases unmatched to any gene: 6. Looked up from germline, CDR1 is SGHNT and CDR2 is YYREEE (reference sequence). The CDR3 covers 13 residues. CDR3 DNA: TGTGCCAGCGCTACGGACAGGGTAAACATTCAGTACTTC. This gives the protein CASATDRVNIQYF.

A few counts support this clone. The CDR3 DNA reads TGTGCCAGCTCACTATCCGGGACAGGGTCCTACGAGCAGTACTTC. This codes for CASSLSGTGSYEQYF. The V and J genes are TRBV18 and TRBJ2-7; 9 bases fit TRBD1. The CDR3 is 15 residues long. Germline-derived CDR1 and CDR2 are KGHSH and LQKENI. V lost 4 bases, J lost 1 base, and 5 bases stayed unmatched.

V and J are TRBV9 and TRBJ2-7; the match to TRBD1 covers 8 bases. The CDR3 spans 15 residues. The germline V gene encodes CDR1 SGDLS and CDR2 YYNGEE. V was pared by 3 bases and J by 3 bases, with 8 bases of the junction left unmatched. This CDR3 is CASSEGQGEVYEQYF. The CDR3 DNA reads TGTGCCAGCAGCGAAGGACAGGGTGAGGTCTACGAGCAGTACTTC.

CDR3 nucleotides: TGTGCCTGGAATAACCGTTACCCCGATCCCAAAGAGACCCAGTACTTC. As protein: CAWNNRYPDPKETQYF. The chain uses TRBV30 and TRBJ2-5; D is undetermined. Germline V gives CDR1 GTSNPN, CDR2 SVGIG (reference sequence). Trimming pared 4 bases from V and 3 bases from J, leaving 21 bases between. The CDR3 has 16 amino acids.

The chain recombines TRBV5-1 with TRBJ2-7, with 8 bases that match TRBD1. CDR1 SGHRS and CDR2 YFSETQ come from the germline V gene. CDR3 size: 16 residues. Trimming took 3 bases from V and 2 from J; bases not matched to a gene: 10. The CDR3 loop is CASSSTTSGGAYEQYF. CDR3 nucleotides: TGCGCCAGCAGCTCCACCACCTCAGGGGGCGCCTACGAGCAGTACTTC. Together with reference TRBV5-1 and TRBJ2-7, the CDR3 gives the full variable domain: KAGVTQTPRYLIKTRGQQVTLSCSPISGHRSVSWYQQTPGQGLQFLFEYFSETQRNKGNFPGRFSGRQFSNSRSEMNVSTLELGDSALYLCASSSTTSGGAYEQYFGPGTRLTVT.

This clone was seen only a few times. The rearrangement joins TRBV11-2 to TRBJ2-1, with unresolved D. CDR1 and CDR2 (germline): SGHAT, FQNNGV. The CDR3 is 15 residues long. The ends were cut back, 2 bases at V and 0 bases at J, with 8 bases in the middle. CDR3 sequence reads: CASSLNGLSYNEQFF. CDR3 coding DNA: TGTGCCAGCAGCTTAAACGGCCTCTCCTACAATGAGCAGTTCTTC. The entire variable domain, with the rest obtained from reference TRBV11-2 and TRBJ2-1, is as follows: EAGVAQSPRYKIIEKRQSVAFWCNPISGHATLYWYQQILGQGPKLLIQFQNNGVVDDSQLPKDRFSAERLKGVDSTLKIQPAKLEDSAVYLCASSLNGLSYNEQFFGPGTRLTVL.

The rearrangement links TRBV6-1 to TRBJ1-2; no clear D gene. Trimming stripped 6 bases from V and 8 bases from J, with 7 bases between. The CDR3 length is 10 residues. CDR1 is MNHNS, CDR2 SASEGT, per germline. The CDR3 DNA sequence: TGTGCCAGCAGGTACGGGGGCTACACCTTC. Encoded protein: CASRYGGYTF.

This sequence joins TRBV11-3 and TRBJ2-7; no firm D call. CDR1 and CDR2 from the germline V gene are SGHNT and YENEEA. Deletions cut 1 base from V and 6 bases from J, with 16 bases between. The CDR3 has 15 amino acids. The CDR3 sequence is CASSLASGPTLEQYF. The CDR3 DNA follows: TGTGCCAGCAGCTTAGCGTCCGGGCCTACCCTCGAGCAGTACTTC.